This T cell receptor (beta chain) was identified in a study of blood T cell repertoires in COVID-19. Turning to the study itself: The United States, Italy and Spain supplied acute and convalescent COVID-19 samples.

This clone has only one observation. CDR3 length: 15 residues. The V gene's germline CDR1 is SEHNR and CDR2 FQNEAQ (reference sequence). Trimming removed 5 bases at V and 4 bases at J, with 16 bases between. The method was immunoSEQ multiplex PCR; TCRdb's version includes in-frame clones alone and lacks a portion of them. This sample carries approximately 88,000 clones, around 75% of them seen once, and the ten largest clones take approximately 6.3%. The specimen sequenced was peripheral blood. The source of this sequence is a man between 65 and 80 years old with COVID-19, enrolled during active disease. V and J are TRBV7-9 and TRBJ2-3; D gene unclear. The CDR3 loop reads CASSPKTRLADTQYF. CDR3 nucleotides: TGTGCCAGCAGCCCAAAGACTCGGCTGGCAGATACGCAGTATTTT.